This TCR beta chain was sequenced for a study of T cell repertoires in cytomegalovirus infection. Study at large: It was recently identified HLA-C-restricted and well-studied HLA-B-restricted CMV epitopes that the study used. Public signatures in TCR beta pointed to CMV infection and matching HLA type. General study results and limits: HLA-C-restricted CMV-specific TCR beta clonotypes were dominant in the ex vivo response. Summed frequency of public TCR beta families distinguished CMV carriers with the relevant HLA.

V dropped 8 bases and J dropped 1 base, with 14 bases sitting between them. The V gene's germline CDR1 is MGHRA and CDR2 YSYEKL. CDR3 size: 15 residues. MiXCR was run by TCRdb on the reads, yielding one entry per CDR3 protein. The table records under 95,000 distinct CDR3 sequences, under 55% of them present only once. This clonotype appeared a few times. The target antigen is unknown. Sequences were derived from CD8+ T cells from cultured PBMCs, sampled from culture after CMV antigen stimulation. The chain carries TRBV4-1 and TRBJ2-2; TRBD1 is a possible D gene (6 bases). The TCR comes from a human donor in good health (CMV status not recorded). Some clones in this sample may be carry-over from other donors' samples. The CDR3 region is CASSRQVWNTGELFF. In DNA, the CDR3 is TGCGCCAGCTCTCGACAGGTGTGGAACACCGGGGAGCTGTTTTTT.